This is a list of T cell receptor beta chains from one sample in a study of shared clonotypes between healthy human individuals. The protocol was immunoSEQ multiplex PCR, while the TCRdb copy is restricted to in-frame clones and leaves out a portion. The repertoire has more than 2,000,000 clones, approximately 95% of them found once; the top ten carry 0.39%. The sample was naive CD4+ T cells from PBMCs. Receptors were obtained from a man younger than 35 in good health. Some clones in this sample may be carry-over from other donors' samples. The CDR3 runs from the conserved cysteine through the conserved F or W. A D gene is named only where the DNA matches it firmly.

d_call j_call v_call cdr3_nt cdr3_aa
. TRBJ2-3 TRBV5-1 TGCGCCAGCAGCTCGGGACGGCTCTCGGGCACAGATACGCAGTATTTT CASSSGRLSGTDTQYF
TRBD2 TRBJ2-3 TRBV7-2 TGTGCCAGCAGACGTAGCGGGGATACGCAGTATTTT CASRRSGDTQYF
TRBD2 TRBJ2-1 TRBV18 TGTGCCAGCTCACCCAGGACTAGCGGGAGGGCCAGAGGCTACAATGAGCAGTTCTTC CASSPRTSGRARGYNEQFF
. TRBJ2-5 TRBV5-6 TGTGCCAGCAGCTTGCGGAGGAGGGACCGGGAGACCCAGTACTTC CASSLRRRDRETQYF
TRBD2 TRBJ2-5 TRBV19 TGTGCCAGTAGTATGCTCGGACTAGTCGTCCAGACCCAGTACTTC CASSMLGLVVQTQYF
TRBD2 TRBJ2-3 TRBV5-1 TGCGCCAGCAGCCGACTAGCGGACGCGAGCACAGATACGCAGTATTTT CASSRLADASTDTQYF
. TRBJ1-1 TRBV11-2 TGCTCGTCCCTGGGGGCGCTGAACACTGAAGCTTTCTTT CSSLGALNTEAFF
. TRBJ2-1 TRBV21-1 TGTGCCAGCAGCCACCTCCTCGGGAGAGGCTACTACAATGAGCAGTTCTTC CASSHLLGRGYYNEQFF
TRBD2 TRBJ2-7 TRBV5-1 TGCGCCAGCAGTAAACTAGCGGGTATTAGAACGGGCGAGCAGTACTTC CASSKLAGIRTGEQYF
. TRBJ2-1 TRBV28 TGTGCCAGCAGTCCCGCGGGGAGCCGTGGGAATGAGCAGTTCTTC CASSPAGSRGNEQFF
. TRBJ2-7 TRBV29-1 TGCAGCGTTGCTCCTAGGGCGGGCTCCTACGAGCAGTACTTC CSVAPRAGSYEQYF
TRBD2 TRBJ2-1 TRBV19 TGTGCCTCAGGGCGGGAGAGGAATGAGCAGTTCTTC CASGRERNEQFF
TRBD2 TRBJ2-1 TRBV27 TGTGCCAGCAGTTTATGGGCGGGAGGGGATTACAATGAGCAGTTCTTC CASSLWAGGDYNEQFF
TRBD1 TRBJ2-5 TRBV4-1 TGCGCCAGCAGCCAAGAGGGACAGGGGCCTCGAGAGACCCAGTACTTC CASSQEGQGPRETQYF
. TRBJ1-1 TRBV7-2 TGTGCCAGCAGCTTATCCAGGGGCGCTGAAGCTTTCTTT CASSLSRGAEAFF
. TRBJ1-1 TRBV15 TGTGCCACCAGCAGAGGACCAGCTGAAGCTTTCTTT CATSRGPAEAFF
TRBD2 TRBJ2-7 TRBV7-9 TGTGCCAGCAGCCCCGGGACTAGCGGGTACGAGCAGTACTTC CASSPGTSGYEQYF
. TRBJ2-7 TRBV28 TGTGCCAGCATGGGTCTCGCAGTCTCCTCCTACGAGCAGTACTTC CASMGLAVSSYEQYF
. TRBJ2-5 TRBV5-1 TGCGCCAGCAGCTTCCGACAGGCAAGGCAAGAGACCCAGTACTTC CASSFRQARQETQYF
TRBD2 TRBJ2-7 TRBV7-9 TGTGCCAGCAGCCCTGGCGTTAGCGGGGACTCCTACGAGCAGTACTTC CASSPGVSGDSYEQYF
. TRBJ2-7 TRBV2 TGTGCCAGCAGTAGACAGCGTATTAGCTCCTACGAGCAGTACTTC CASSRQRISSYEQYF
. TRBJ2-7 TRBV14 TGTGCCAGCAGTTTAATGGAGGGCCCCTACGGGCAGTACTTC CASSLMEGPYGQYF
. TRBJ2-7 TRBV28 TGTGCCAGCAGGCAAAGGGCCAGGGGCCACGAGCAGTACTTC CASRQRARGHEQYF
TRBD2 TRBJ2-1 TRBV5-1 TGCGCCAGCAGCTTGCCCCGGGAGGCCTCCTACAATGAGCAGTTCTTC CASSLPREASYNEQFF
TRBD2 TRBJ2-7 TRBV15 TGTGCCACCAATGAACTAGCGGGAGGTAGATACGAGCAGTACTTC CATNELAGGRYEQYF
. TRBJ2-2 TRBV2 TGTGCCAGCAGTCGGGACTCCGGGGGAGCCGGGGAGCTGTTTTTT CASSRDSGGAGELFF